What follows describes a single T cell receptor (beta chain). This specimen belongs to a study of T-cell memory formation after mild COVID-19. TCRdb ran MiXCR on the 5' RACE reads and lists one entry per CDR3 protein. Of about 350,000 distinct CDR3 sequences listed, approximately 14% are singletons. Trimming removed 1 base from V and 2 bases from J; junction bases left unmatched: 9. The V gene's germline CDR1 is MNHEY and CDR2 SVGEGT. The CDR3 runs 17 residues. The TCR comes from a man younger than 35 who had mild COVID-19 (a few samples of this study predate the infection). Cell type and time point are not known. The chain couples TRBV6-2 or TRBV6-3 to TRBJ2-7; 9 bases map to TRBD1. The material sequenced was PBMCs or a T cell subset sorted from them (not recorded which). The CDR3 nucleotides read TGTGCCAGCAGTTACTTTTTTACCGGGACAGGGCCCTACGAGCAGTACTTC. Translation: CASSYFFTGTGPYEQYF.